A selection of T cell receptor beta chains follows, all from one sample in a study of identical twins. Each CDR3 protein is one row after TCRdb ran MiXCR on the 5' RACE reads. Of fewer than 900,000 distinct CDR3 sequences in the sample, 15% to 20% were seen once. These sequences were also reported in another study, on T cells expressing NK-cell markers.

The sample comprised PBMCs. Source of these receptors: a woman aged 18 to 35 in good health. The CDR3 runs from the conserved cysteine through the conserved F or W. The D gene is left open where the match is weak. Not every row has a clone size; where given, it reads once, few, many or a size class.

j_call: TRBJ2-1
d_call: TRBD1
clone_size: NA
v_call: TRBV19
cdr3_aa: CASRTGMDRGYNEQFF
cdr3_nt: TGTGCCAGTAGAACCGGTATGGACAGGGGGTACAATGAGCAGTTCTTC

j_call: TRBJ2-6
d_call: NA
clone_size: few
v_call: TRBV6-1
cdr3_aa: CASSARPTRPGANVLTF
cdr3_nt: TGTGCCAGCAGTGCGAGACCCACCAGACCTGGGGCCAACGTCCTGACTTTC

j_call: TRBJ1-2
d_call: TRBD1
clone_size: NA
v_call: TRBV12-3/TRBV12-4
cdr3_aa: CASSAGQGDVYGYTF
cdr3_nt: TGTGCCAGCAGTGCCGGACAGGGGGACGTTTATGGCTACACCTTC

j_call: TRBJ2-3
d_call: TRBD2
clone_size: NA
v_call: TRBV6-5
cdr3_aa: CASSYLTGGPGDTQYF
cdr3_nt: TGTGCCAGCAGTTACCTGACGGGAGGGCCTGGAGATACGCAGTATTTT

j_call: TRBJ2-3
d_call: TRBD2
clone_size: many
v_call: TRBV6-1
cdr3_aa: CASSEDGGSTDTQYF
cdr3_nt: TGTGCCAGCAGTGAAGACGGGGGGTCCACGGATACGCAGTATTTT

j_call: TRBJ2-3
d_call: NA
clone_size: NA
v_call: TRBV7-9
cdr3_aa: CASSLAVSYTDTQYF
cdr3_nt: TGTGCCAGCAGCTTAGCGGTCAGCTACACAGATACGCAGTATTTT

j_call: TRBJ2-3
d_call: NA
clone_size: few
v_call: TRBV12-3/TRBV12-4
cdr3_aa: CASSLEPGQTLTDTQYF
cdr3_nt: TGTGCCAGCAGTTTAGAACCGGGCCAGACCCTTACAGATACGCAGTATTTT

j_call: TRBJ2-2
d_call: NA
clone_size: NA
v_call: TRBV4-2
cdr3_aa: CASSQRDLFTGELFF
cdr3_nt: TGTGCCAGCAGCCAACGGGACTTGTTCACCGGGGAGCTGTTTTTT

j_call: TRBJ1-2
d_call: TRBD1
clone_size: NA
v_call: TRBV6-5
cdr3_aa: CASSYSRAGGYGYTF
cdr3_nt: TGTGCCAGCAGTTACTCGAGGGCAGGGGGCTATGGCTACACCTTC

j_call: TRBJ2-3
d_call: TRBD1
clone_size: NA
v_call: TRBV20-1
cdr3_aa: CSASAGTGADTQYF
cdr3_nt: TGCAGTGCTAGTGCCGGGACAGGGGCAGATACGCAGTATTTT

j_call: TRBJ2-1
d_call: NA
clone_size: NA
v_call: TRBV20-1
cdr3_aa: CSARERRGRRDNEQFF
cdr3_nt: TGCAGTGCTAGAGAACGTCGGGGGAGACGTGACAATGAGCAGTTCTTC

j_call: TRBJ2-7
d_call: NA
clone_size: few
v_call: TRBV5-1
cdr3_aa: CASSLSLSPGRPYEQYF
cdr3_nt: TGCGCCAGCAGCTTGAGTTTATCGCCAGGGCGGCCCTACGAGCAGTACTTC

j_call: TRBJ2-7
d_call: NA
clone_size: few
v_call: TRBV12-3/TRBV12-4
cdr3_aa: CASSAPGFSYEQYF
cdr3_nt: TGTGCCAGCAGCGCCCCAGGGTTCTCCTACGAGCAGTACTTC

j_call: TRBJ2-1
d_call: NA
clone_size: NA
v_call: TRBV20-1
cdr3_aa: CSARAGRGFHNEQFF
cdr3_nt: TGCAGTGCTAGAGCCGGACGGGGTTTCCACAATGAGCAGTTCTTC

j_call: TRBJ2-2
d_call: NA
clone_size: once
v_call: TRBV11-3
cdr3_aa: CASSLLGFSGELFF
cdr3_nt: TGTGCCAGCAGCTTACTGGGGTTCTCCGGGGAGCTGTTTTTT

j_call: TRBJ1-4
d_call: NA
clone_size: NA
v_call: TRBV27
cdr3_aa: CASSSGSEKLFF
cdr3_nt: TGTGCCAGCAGTTCCGGGAGTGAAAAACTGTTTTTT

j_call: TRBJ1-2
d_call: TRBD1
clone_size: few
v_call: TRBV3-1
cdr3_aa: CASRLEGASNYGYTF
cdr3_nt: TGTGCCAGCAGGTTAGAGGGGGCCAGTAACTATGGCTACACCTTC

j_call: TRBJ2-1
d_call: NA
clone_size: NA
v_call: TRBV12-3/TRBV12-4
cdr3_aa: CASSLGSQLKQFF
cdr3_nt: TGTGCCAGCAGTTTAGGTAGCCAACTAAAGCAGTTCTTC

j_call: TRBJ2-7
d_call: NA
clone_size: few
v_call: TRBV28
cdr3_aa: CASSLFGQGSFEQYF
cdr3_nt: TGTGCCAGCAGTTTATTCGGCCAGGGCAGTTTCGAGCAGTACTTC

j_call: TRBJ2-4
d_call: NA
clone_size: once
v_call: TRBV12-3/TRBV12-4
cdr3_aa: CASSLLAPKNIQYF
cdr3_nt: TGTGCCAGCAGTTTATTAGCGCCTAAAAACATTCAGTACTTC